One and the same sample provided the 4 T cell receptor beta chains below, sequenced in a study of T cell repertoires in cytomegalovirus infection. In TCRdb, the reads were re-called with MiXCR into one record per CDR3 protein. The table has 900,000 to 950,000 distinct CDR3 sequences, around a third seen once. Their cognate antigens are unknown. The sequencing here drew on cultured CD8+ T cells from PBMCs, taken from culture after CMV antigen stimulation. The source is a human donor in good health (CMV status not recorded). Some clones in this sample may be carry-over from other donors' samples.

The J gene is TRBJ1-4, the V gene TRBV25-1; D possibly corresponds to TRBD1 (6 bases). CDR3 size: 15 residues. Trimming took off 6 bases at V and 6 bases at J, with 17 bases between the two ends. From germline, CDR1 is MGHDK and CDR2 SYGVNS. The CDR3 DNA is TGTGCCAGCAGGGAGCGTTACAGGGACCATGAAAAACTGTTTTTT. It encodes CASRERYRDHEKLFF.

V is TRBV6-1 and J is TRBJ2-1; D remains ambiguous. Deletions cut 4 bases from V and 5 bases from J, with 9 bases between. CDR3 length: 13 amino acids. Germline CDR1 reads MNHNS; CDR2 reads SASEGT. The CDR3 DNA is TGTGCCAGCAGTGTTTGGTGGGACAATGAGCAGTTCTTC. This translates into CASSVWWDNEQFF.

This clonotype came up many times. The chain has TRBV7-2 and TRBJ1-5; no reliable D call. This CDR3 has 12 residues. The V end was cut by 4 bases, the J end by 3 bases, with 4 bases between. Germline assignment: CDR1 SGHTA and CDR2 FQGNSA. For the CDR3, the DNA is TGTGCCAGCAGCTATATCAATCAGCCCCAGCATTTT. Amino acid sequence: CASSYINQPQHF.

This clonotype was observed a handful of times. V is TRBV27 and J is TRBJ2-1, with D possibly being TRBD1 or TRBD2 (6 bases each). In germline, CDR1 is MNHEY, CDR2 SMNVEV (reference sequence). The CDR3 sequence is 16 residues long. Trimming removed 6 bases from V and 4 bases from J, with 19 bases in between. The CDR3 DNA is TGTGCCAGCAGATTTAGTCCGGGGGCCGCGTACAATGAGCAGTTCTTC. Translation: CASRFSPGAAYNEQFF.